The sequence of this T cell receptor (beta chain) was determined in a study of PD-L1 blockade in urothelial cancer. Time point given: pretreatment peripheral blood. Method: immunoSEQ multiplex PCR; TCRdb's copy keeps in-frame clones and lacks some. The table has 90,000 or so clones, 90% seen once; the top ten hold approximately 1.5%. Germline CDR1 is SEHNR and CDR2 is FQNEAQ (reference sequence). The CDR3 runs to 15 residues. Trimming took off 8 bases at V and 2 bases at J, with 16 bases between the two ends. The sequenced sample was PBMCs, obtained around atezolizumab (anti-PD-L1) treatment. This receptor was taken from a man aged 60 to 69 with urothelial cancer. The chain links TRBV7-9 to TRBJ2-1; the D gene is possibly TRBD1 (6 bases). The CDR3 region is CASQGWQAAYNEQFF. For the CDR3, the DNA is TGTGCCAGCCAGGGGTGGCAGGCTGCCTACAATGAGCAGTTCTTC. Variable domain in full (rest from reference TRBV7-9 and TRBJ2-1): DTGVSQNPRHKITKRGQNVTFRCDPISEHNRLYWYRQTLGQGPEFLTYFQNEAQLEKSRLLSDRFSAERPKGSFSTLEIQRTEQGDSAMYLCASQGWQAAYNEQFFGPGTRLTVL.